The 19 T cell receptor beta chains in this list originate from one sample, sequenced in a study of beta chain features in type 1 diabetes. Since all of the isolated RNA was reverse transcribed, expressed TCRB transcripts were what got sequenced. This table comes from immunoSEQ multiplex PCR, and its TCRdb copy is limited to in-frame clones, with some not included. The repertoire holds 810,000 or so clones, roughly 15% seen once, with 0.02% to 0.03% in the top ten. Material: naive CD4+ T cells from blood. Source of these receptors: a young woman in good health.

This rearrangement joins TRBV10-3 to TRBJ2-7; 9 nucleotides line up with TRBD1. The CDR3 covers 15 residues. Germline CDR1 reads ENHRY; CDR2 reads SYGVKD. J was trimmed by 4 bases and V by 6 bases; bases with no gene match: 10. CDR3 sequence reads: CAIRVSGQGFYEQYF. CDR3 nucleotide sequence: TGTGCCATCAGGGTTTCAGGACAGGGGTTTTACGAGCAGTACTTC.

The V and J genes are TRBV15 and TRBJ2-1; 9 nucleotides agree with TRBD2. Germline loops: CDR1 LNHNV, CDR2 YYDKDF (reference sequence). This CDR3 contains 20 residues. After removal of 1 base from V and 10 bases from J, the junction contained 23 bases not matched to a gene. The CDR3: CATSRVRGLAGMGPPAEQFF. The CDR3, as DNA: TGTGCCACCAGCAGAGTCCGAGGTCTAGCGGGAATGGGGCCCCCAGCGGAGCAGTTCTTC.

V is TRBV9 and J is TRBJ2-7; the D gene could be TRBD1 or TRBD2 (5 bases each). Per the germline V gene, CDR1 is SGDLS and CDR2 is YYNGEE. The CDR3 extends over 14 amino acids. The germline V and J ends were trimmed by 3 bases and 3 bases, with 13 bases remaining between them. The CDR3 DNA is TGTGCCAGCAGCGCGACCGGGACCTACTACGAGCAGTACTTC. It codes for CASSATGTYYEQYF.

This clone was detected only a few times. The rearrangement uses TRBV28 and TRBJ2-2, with a tentative D call TRBD2 (5 bases). V lost 4 bases and J 5 bases, leaving 11 bases between the germline ends. The CDR3 runs 14 residues. Germline V gene sequence: CDR1 MDHEN, CDR2 SYDVKM. In DNA form, the CDR3 reads TGTGCCAGCAGTTCTGGTCAGCGGACCGGGGAGCTGTTTTTT. It is translated as CASSSGQRTGELFF. Together with reference TRBV28 and TRBJ2-2, the CDR3 gives the full variable domain: DVKVTQSSRYLVKRTGEKVFLECVQDMDHENMFWYRQDPGLGLRLIYFSYDVKMKEKGDIPEGYSVSREKKERFSLILESASTNQTSMYLCASSSGQRTGELFFGEGSRLTVL.

This clone was counted only a few times. The chain joins TRBV9 to TRBJ2-2; D unclear. In germline, CDR1 is SGDLS, CDR2 YYNGEE. The CDR3 runs 11 residues. Trimming shortened V by 4 bases and J by 6 bases, and 4 bases separated the two germline ends. CDR3 DNA sequence: TGTGCCAGCAGCTCTGCCGGGGAGCTGTTTTTT. It is translated as CASSSAGELFF.

This clone was seen more than once but under ten times. CDR3 sequence: CASSTTPTRGEQYF. CDR3 bases: TGCGCCAGCAGCACGACACCGACCAGGGGCGAGCAGTACTTC. The gene calls are TRBV5-1 and TRBJ2-7; tentative D call: TRBD1 (6 bases). The CDR3 spans 14 residues. V was cut by 4 bases and J by 6 bases, with 17 bases left in between. Germline V gene lookup returns CDR1 SGHRS and CDR2 YFSETQ.

The rearrangement links TRBV9 to TRBJ2-1; D might be TRBD2 (5 bases). This CDR3 comprises 16 residues. Germline V CDR1 and CDR2: SGDLS, YYNGEE. The V end was cut by 0 bases, the J end by 3 bases, with 13 bases between. The CDR3 region is CASSVGAGGGYNEQFF. The DNA of the CDR3 is TGTGCCAGCAGCGTAGGGGCTGGAGGAGGCTACAATGAGCAGTTCTTC.

This clone was recorded a few times. This chain links TRBV5-1 with TRBJ2-1; 8 bases line up with TRBD2. CDR3 length equals 16 residues. The trim removed 2 bases at V and 4 bases at J, leaving 8 bases unmatched. Per the germline V gene, CDR1 is SGHRS and CDR2 is YFSETQ. This CDR3 is CASSLAGATGYNEQFF. CDR3 coding DNA: TGCGCCAGCAGCTTAGCGGGAGCCACGGGTTACAATGAGCAGTTCTTC.

The chain joins TRBV5-4 to TRBJ2-3; D unclear. The length of the CDR3 is 15 residues. Germline V gene sequence: CDR1 SGHNT, CDR2 YYREEE (reference sequence). V lost 1 base and J 1 base, leaving 10 bases between the germline ends. The CDR3: CASSLLFQGTDTQYF. The CDR3 DNA reads TGTGCCAGCAGCTTGCTATTTCAGGGCACAGATACGCAGTATTTT.

Only a few counts were recorded for this clone. The chain links TRBV5-6 to TRBJ2-1, with 7 bases matching TRBD2. The CDR3 loop spans 15 amino acids. CDR1 is SGHDT and CDR2 is YYEEEE in the germline V gene. Trimming took 4 bases from V and 2 from J; bases not matched to a gene: 6. The DNA of the CDR3 is TGTGCCAGCAGCCAGCGACTAGCCCCCTACAATGAGCAGTTCTTC. Amino acid sequence: CASSQRLAPYNEQFF.

DNA for the CDR3: TGTGCCAGCATGGAAGTGGGGACTAGCGGGTTCAGGTCAACCCCGTACGAGCAGTACTTC. The encoded protein is CASMEVGTSGFRSTPYEQYF. The J gene is TRBJ2-7, the V gene TRBV9; 12 bases are shared with TRBD2. The CDR3 contains 20 residues. The germline V gene has CDR1 SGDLS and CDR2 YYNGEE. V shed 6 bases, J shed 4 bases, and the junction held 23 bases outside the gene matches.

This clone showed up just a few times. V is TRBV7-9 and J is TRBJ2-1; 9 bases fit TRBD2. Trimming cost V 5 bases and J 8 bases; bases outside gene matches: 7. Germline CDR1 SEHNR, CDR2 FQNEAQ (reference sequence). This CDR3 has 14 amino acids. The CDR3 coding sequence is TGTGCCAGCAGCCCCGGGACTAGCATCGATGAGCAGTTCTTC. Encoded protein: CASSPGTSIDEQFF.

The genes are TRBV7-9 and TRBJ2-3; D is uncertain. The CDR3 is 15 amino acids. Germline CDR1 is SEHNR and CDR2 is FQNEAQ (reference sequence). With 2 bases removed from V and 1 base from J, the gap between germline ends came to 10 bases. CDR3 nucleotides: TGTGCCAGCAGCTTATCAGCAACTGGCACAGATACGCAGTATTTT. It codes for CASSLSATGTDTQYF.

This clone was observed a few times. This chain uses TRBV4-3 with TRBJ2-7; D may be TRBD1 (5 bases). This CDR3 spans 15 amino acids. V was trimmed by 1 base and J by 5 bases, leaving 15 bases between them. The germline V gene has CDR1 LGHNA and CDR2 YSLEER. The CDR3 here is CASSQGVAGSNEQYF. CDR3 DNA: TGCGCCAGCAGCCAAGGGGTGGCAGGGTCGAACGAGCAGTACTTC.

Only a few counts were recorded for this clone. The J gene is TRBJ2-7, the V gene TRBV28; D is perhaps TRBD1 or TRBD2 (5 bases each). The CDR3 spans 15 residues. Trimming took 5 bases from V and 6 from J, leaving 20 bases between them. CDR1 MDHEN and CDR2 SYDVKM come from the germline V gene. The CDR3, as DNA: TGTGCCAGCAGTCAACCGGGACCTGGGGTACGCGAGCAGTACTTC. Translation gives CASSQPGPGVREQYF.

This clone has only a few counts. The sample contains more than one DNA sequence encoding this CDR3. V and J are TRBV5-1 and TRBJ2-3, with 7 bases aligning to TRBD1. From germline, CDR1 is SGHRS and CDR2 YFSETQ. Losses at the gene ends were 1 base for V and 4 bases for J; bases not matched to a gene: 0. This CDR3 is 13 amino acids long. DNA for the CDR3: TGCGCCAGCAGCTTGACAGGGGCAGATACGCAGTATTTT. Encoded protein: CASSLTGADTQYF. Complete variable domain (other parts from reference TRBV5-1 and TRBJ2-3): KAGVTQTPRYLIKTRGQQVTLSCSPISGHRSVSWYQQTPGQGLQFLFEYFSETQRNKGNFPGRFSGRQFSNSRSEMNVSTLELGDSALYLCASSLTGADTQYFGPGTRLTVL.

The CDR3 here is CASSSIHAGDSDTQYF. In DNA form, the CDR3 reads TGTGCCAGCAGTTCTATCCACGCGGGAGATTCAGATACGCAGTATTTT. The V and J genes are TRBV28 and TRBJ2-3; 7 nucleotides align to TRBD2. Looked up from germline, CDR1 is MDHEN and CDR2 is SYDVKM. Losses at the gene ends were 4 bases for V and 4 bases for J; bases not matched to a gene: 11. The CDR3 spans 16 residues.

V usage is TRBV4-1 and J usage is TRBJ2-3; no clear D. The germline V gene encodes CDR1 MGHRA and CDR2 YSYEKL. V was cut by 1 base and J by 1 base, with 3 bases left in between. CDR3 size: 13 residues. The chain's CDR3 is CASSQVRTDTQYF. CDR3 in DNA: TGCGCCAGCAGCCAAGTACGCACAGATACGCAGTATTTT.

V and J are TRBV5-1 and TRBJ2-1, with TRBD1 matching 8 bases. Trimming cost V 5 bases and J 7 bases; bases outside gene matches: 8. Germline lookup yields CDR1 SGHRS and CDR2 YFSETQ. The CDR3 is 14 residues long. The CDR3 DNA reads as TGCGCCAGCAGTTGGACAGGGAGCGCGAATGAGCAGTTCTTC. Amino acids: CASSWTGSANEQFF.